The clone carrying this T cell receptor (beta chain) turned up a few times. Its specificity is unknown. The data were taken from a study of post-analysis software for immune sequencing data. Points from the study as a whole: Higher frequency in patients than in controls was seen for about 5 TRBV segments, with TRBV5-6, TRBV5-1 and TRBV20-1 among them.

The germline V and J ends were trimmed by 4 bases and 7 bases, with 13 bases remaining between them. CDR3 size: 13 residues. Germline V CDR1 and CDR2: SGHDT, YYEEEE. The TCR beta cDNA libraries contained unique molecular identifiers. TCRdb re-called the PCR reads through MiXCR, storing one row per CDR3 protein. The sample records 650,000 to 850,000 distinct CDR3 sequences, under 60% being singletons. The sequenced sample was blood. The chain carries TRBV5-6 and TRBJ2-3; D remains ambiguous. The receptor comes from a girl between 5 and 17 years old with multiple sclerosis. The CDR3 DNA follows: TGTGCCAGCAGCGATCGCACTCCGAATACGCAGTATTTT. As protein: CASSDRTPNTQYF.